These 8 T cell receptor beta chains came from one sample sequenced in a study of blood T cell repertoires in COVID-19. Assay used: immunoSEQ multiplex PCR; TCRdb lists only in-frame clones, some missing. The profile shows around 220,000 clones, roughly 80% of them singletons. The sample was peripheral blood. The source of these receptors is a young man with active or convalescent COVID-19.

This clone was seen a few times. CDR3 in DNA: TGCGCCAGCAGCGGGGGCGAGGTCACTGAAGCTTTCTTT. It is translated as CASSGGEVTEAFF. The chain is built from TRBV5-1 and TRBJ1-1, with a tentative D call TRBD1 (6 bases). The CDR3 runs 13 residues. Trimming pared 4 bases from V and 4 bases from J, leaving 11 bases between. The germline CDR1 and CDR2 sequences are SGHRS and YFSETQ.

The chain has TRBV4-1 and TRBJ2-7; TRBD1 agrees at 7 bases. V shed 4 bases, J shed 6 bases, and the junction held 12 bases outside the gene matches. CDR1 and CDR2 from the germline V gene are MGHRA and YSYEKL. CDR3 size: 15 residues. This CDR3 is CASSRITGEDREQYF. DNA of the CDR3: TGCGCCAGCAGCCGAATTACAGGGGAAGATCGCGAGCAGTACTTC.

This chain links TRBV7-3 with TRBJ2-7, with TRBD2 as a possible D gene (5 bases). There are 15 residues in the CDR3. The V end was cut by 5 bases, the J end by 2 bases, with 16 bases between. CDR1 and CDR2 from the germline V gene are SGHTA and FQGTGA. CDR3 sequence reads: CASSPFGEIPYEQYF. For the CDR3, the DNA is TGTGCCAGCAGCCCCTTCGGGGAGATCCCCTACGAGCAGTACTTC.

CDR3 in DNA: TGTGCCAGCAGTTTGAATCTCGGTGAGCAGTTCTTC. It translates to CASSLNLGEQFF. This sequence joins TRBV28 and TRBJ2-1; D call uncertain. Germline V gives CDR1 MDHEN, CDR2 SYDVKM. V lost 3 bases and J lost 9, with 9 bases in between. This CDR3 comprises 12 residues.

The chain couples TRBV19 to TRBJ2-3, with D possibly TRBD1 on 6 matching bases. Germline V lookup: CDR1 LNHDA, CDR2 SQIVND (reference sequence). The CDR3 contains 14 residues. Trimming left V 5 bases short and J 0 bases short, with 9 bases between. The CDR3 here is CASSPGQSTDTQYF. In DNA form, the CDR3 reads TGTGCCAGTAGTCCTGGACAGAGCACAGATACGCAGTATTTT.

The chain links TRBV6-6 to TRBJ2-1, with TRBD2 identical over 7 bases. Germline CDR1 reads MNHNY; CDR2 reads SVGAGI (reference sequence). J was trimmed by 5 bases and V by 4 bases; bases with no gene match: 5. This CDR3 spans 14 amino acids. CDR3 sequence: CASSLGLADNEQFF. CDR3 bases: TGTGCCAGCAGTTTAGGGCTAGCGGACAATGAGCAGTTCTTC.

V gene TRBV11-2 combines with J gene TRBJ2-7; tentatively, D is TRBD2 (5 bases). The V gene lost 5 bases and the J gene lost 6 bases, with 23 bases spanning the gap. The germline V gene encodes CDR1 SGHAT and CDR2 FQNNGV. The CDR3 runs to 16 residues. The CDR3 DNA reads TGTGCCAGCAGCCTGGTGGCGGGTCTGAACTCAGGCGAGCAGTACTTC. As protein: CASSLVAGLNSGEQYF.

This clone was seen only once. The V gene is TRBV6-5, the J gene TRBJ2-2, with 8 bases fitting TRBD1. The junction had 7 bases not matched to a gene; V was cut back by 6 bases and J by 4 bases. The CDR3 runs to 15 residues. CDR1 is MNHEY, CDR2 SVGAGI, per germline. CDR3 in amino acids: CASRPQGATTGELFF. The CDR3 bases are TGTGCCAGCAGGCCCCAGGGGGCGACCACCGGGGAGCTGTTTTTT.